This T cell receptor beta chain was retrieved from a study of T cell responses to AZD1222 COVID-19 vaccine. Across the whole study: It was second doses at about 4 or about 12 weeks that were pooled.

Profiled with immunoSEQ multiplex PCR; TCRdb holds only in-frame clones, not every one. This table has around 200,000 clones, around 90% appearing once. With regard to this clone: Its antigen is unidentified.

Study-level points and caveats: Spike-specific TCR breadth and depth grew following two AZD1222 doses. Only six people who got AZD1222 tested seropositive at baseline. There were mostly white British donors and more females than males, and clonal diversity was possibly underestimated.

This sample comprised peripheral blood, obtained on day 0 of AZD1222 vaccination. This clonotype was sampled from an adult in good health.

The CDR3 loop is CASTATESTDTQYF. As DNA, the CDR3 is TGTGCCAGCACCGCGACGGAGAGCACAGATACGCAGTATTTT. This chain uses TRBV3-1 (or the pseudogene TRBV3-2) with TRBJ2-3; D call uncertain. Germline V gene lookup returns CDR1 LGHDT and CDR2 YNNKEL (reference sequence). Trimming took off 7 bases at V and 0 bases at J, with 11 bases between the two ends. This CDR3 has 14 amino acids.